These 20 T cell receptor gamma chains share one sample of origin, sequenced in a study of gamma-delta T cells after stem cell transplantation. TCRdb reanalyzed the RT-PCR reads using CATT. Among some 560 gamma-chain clones listed, around 20% were seen once. Sequencing was carried out using gamma-delta T cells. Receptor source: a human donor. It is not recorded whose cells these are; they may come from a transplant donor.

The chain joins TRGV2 to TRGJ1 or TRGJ2. TCRdb gives no J gene; it was assigned here by matching the DNA to germline. The germline gives CDR1 EGSNGY, CDR2 YDSYNSKV. The CDR3 has 9 residues. The junction had 6 bases not matched to a gene; V was cut back by 9 bases and J by 10 bases. CDR3 loop: CATMDKKLF. The CDR3 DNA reads as TGTGCCACCATGGACAAGAAACTCTTT.

In its sample, this clone ranks as large (0.1 to 1%). The chain recombines TRGV3 with TRGJP1. Because TCRdb records no J gene, it was assigned here through a match of the DNA to germline. J was trimmed by 5 bases and V by 2 bases; bases with no gene match: 5. Germline V CDR1 and CDR2: VTNTFY, YDVSTARD (reference sequence). This CDR3 comprises 14 residues. CDR3 in DNA: TGTGCCACCTGGGACAATTGGACTGGTTGGTTCAAGATATTT. It specifies CATWDNWTGWFKIF.

This clone was seen only a few times. This rearrangement joins TRGV2 to TRGJ1 or TRGJ2. TCRdb lists no J gene, so it was determined here by aligning the DNA to germline. The CDR3 loop spans 14 amino acids. V shed 1 base and J 1 base; nucleotides not matched to a gene: 4. CDR1 is EGSNGY, CDR2 YDSYNSKV, per germline. The DNA of the CDR3 is TGTGCCACCTGGGACGGCTTAAATTATTATAAGAAACTCTTT. This gives the protein CATWDGLNYYKKLF.

This clone showed up just a few times. CDR3 sequence reads: CATWDGQYYKKLF. CDR3 bases: TGTGCCACCTGGGACGGGCAGTATTATAAGAAACTCTTT. The chain links TRGV2 to TRGJ1 or TRGJ2. Assignment of the J gene here rests on matching the DNA to germline, because TCRdb gives none. V lost 0 bases and J lost 4; bases outside the gene matches: 3. Germline V CDR1 and CDR2: EGSNGY, YDSYNSKV. CDR3 size: 13 residues.

This clone was observed a handful of times. This chain connects TRGV2 to TRGJ1 or TRGJ2. TCRdb carries no J gene annotation; the J gene was assigned here by matching the DNA with germline. Per germline, CDR1 EGSNGY and CDR2 YDSYNSKV. The V and J ends lost 0 bases and 7 bases, in that order; junction bases with no gene match: 3. The CDR3 loop spans 12 amino acids. DNA of the CDR3: TGTGCCACCTGGGACGGGGAGTATAAGAAACTCTTT. The encoded protein is CATWDGEYKKLF.

This clone counts as large. The rearrangement joins TRGV9 to TRGJP. Since TCRdb gives no J gene, matching the DNA to germline was used here to assign it. This CDR3 spans 16 amino acids. V dropped 3 bases and J dropped 3; count of bases not matched to a gene: 2. Germline-derived CDR1 and CDR2 are GITISATS and ISYDGTV (reference sequence). CDR3 in DNA: TGTGCCTTGTGGGAGATGCAAGAGTTGGGCAAAAAAATCAAGGTATTT. It specifies CALWEMQELGKKIKVF.

Sample share makes this clone large (0.1 to 1%). This chain connects TRGV3 to TRGJ1 or TRGJ2. The J gene, missing from TCRdb, was assigned here through DNA to germline matching. J was trimmed by 6 bases and V by 1 base; bases with no gene match: 3. The CDR3 consists of 12 residues. Germline V gene lookup returns CDR1 VTNTFY and CDR2 YDVSTARD (reference sequence). CDR3 in amino acids: CATWDRGYKKLF. The CDR3 DNA reads as TGTGCCACCTGGGACAGAGGTTATAAGAAACTCTTT.

The rearrangement joins TRGV3 to TRGJ1 or TRGJ2. TCRdb leaves out the J gene; it was filled in here by matching the DNA to germline. Trimming cost V 1 base and J 5 bases; bases outside gene matches: 11. From germline, CDR1 is VTNTFY and CDR2 YDVSTARD (reference sequence). This CDR3 comprises 15 residues. The CDR3 nucleotides are TGTGCCACCTGGGACAGCCTTTCACCGGATTATAAGAAACTCTTT. Amino acid sequence: CATWDSLSPDYKKLF.

This sequence joins TRGV4 and TRGJ1 or TRGJ2. The J gene, left out of TCRdb, was set here by checking the DNA against germline. J lost 12 bases, V lost 1 base, and 6 bases had no gene match. The CDR3 length is 11 residues. Germline CDR1 is EGSTGY and CDR2 is YDSYTSSV. The CDR3 bases are TGTGCCACCTGGGATGGTGGGGGGAAACTCTTT. Translated, it gives CATWDGGGKLF.

This clone ranks as large. The chain recombines TRGV9 with TRGJ1 or TRGJ2. In the absence of a J gene in TCRdb, the DNA was matched to germline to assign it here. The CDR3 is made up of 12 amino acids. The V and J ends lost 5 bases and 5 bases, in that order; junction bases with no gene match: 6. Germline CDR1 and CDR2: GITISATS and ISYDGTV (reference sequence). CDR3 in DNA: TGTGCCTTGTGGGTCTCGGATTATAAGAAACTCTTT. It is translated as CALWVSDYKKLF.

This clone was detected only a few times. This sequence joins TRGV4 and TRGJ1 or TRGJ2. Germline matching of the DNA provided the J gene here, since TCRdb leaves it blank. Germline-derived CDR1 and CDR2 are EGSTGY and YDSYTSSV. The V and J ends lost 1 base and 3 bases, in that order; junction bases with no gene match: 3. The CDR3 is 13 amino acids. CDR3 protein: CATWDGVYYKKLF. CDR3 sequence (DNA): TGTGCCACCTGGGATGGCGTTTATTATAAGAAACTCTTT.

Only a few counts were recorded for this clone. A read error may account for a junction end that differs from germline. This rearrangement joins TRGV5 to TRGJ1 or TRGJ2. No J segment appears in TCRdb, so it was assigned here by matching the sequence to germline. Germline-derived CDR1 and CDR2 are VINAFY and YDVSNSKD. The CDR3 has 13 amino acids. CDR3 bases: TGTGCCGCCTGGGACAGGCGGTATTATAAGAAACTCTTT. Its protein is CAAWDRRYYKKLF.

Sample share makes this clone large (0.1 to 1%). Other DNA sequences in the sample encode the same CDR3. This chain uses TRGV9 with TRGJ1 or TRGJ2. TCRdb offers no J gene call, so here the DNA was matched to germline to obtain one. V dropped 3 bases and J dropped 8; count of bases not matched to a gene: 4. The CDR3 runs to 11 residues. Germline V gene sequence: CDR1 GITISATS, CDR2 ISYDGTV (reference sequence). Written as DNA, the CDR3 is TGTGCCTTGTGGGAGACTCATAAGAAACTCTTT. This encodes CALWETHKKLF.

This clone ranks as large. The chain links TRGV2 to TRGJ1 or TRGJ2. TCRdb carries no J gene annotation; the J gene was assigned here by matching the DNA with germline. Trimming took 1 base from V and 3 from J; bases not matched to a gene: 3. The CDR3 loop spans 13 amino acids. Germline V CDR1 and CDR2: EGSNGY, YDSYNSKV. In nucleotides, the CDR3 is TGTGCCACCTGGGACGGATTTTATTATAAGAAACTCTTT. Amino acid sequence: CATWDGFYYKKLF.

This clone was picked up a small number of times. Called V gene: TRGV8; the J gene was not called. The V gene's germline CDR1 is VENAVY and CDR2 YDSYNSRV. The CDR3 covers 11 residues. This CDR3 reads CATWDLTTKLF. The DNA of the CDR3 is TGTGCCACCTGGGACCTAACGACTAAACTCTTT.

Comments on this clone: Distinct nucleotide sequences in the sample also encode this CDR3. This chain connects TRGV9 to TRGJ1 or TRGJ2. No J segment appears in TCRdb, so it was assigned here by matching the sequence to germline. The CDR3 spans 11 residues. CDR1 is GITISATS and CDR2 is ISYDGTV in the germline V gene (reference sequence). Trimming at V came to 5 bases and at J to 5 bases, leaving 3 bases not matched to a gene. The CDR3 region is CALWGDYKKLF. The CDR3 DNA is TGTGCCTTGTGGGGAGATTATAAGAAACTCTTT.

The sample holds a few counts of this clone. The gene calls are TRGV3 and TRGJ1 or TRGJ2. The J gene, absent from TCRdb, was called here by matching the DNA to germline. CDR3 size: 13 residues. V dropped 0 bases and J dropped 12; count of bases not matched to a gene: 11. Germline CDR1 is VTNTFY and CDR2 is YDVSTARD (reference sequence). CDR3 nucleotides: TGTGCCACCTGGGACAGGCCGAATGGTGGGAAACTCTTT. Amino acids: CATWDRPNGGKLF.

The chain links TRGV4 to TRGJ1 or TRGJ2. The J gene, not given by TCRdb, was assigned here from a germline match of the nucleotide sequence. The germline V gene encodes CDR1 EGSTGY and CDR2 YDSYTSSV. The trim removed 1 base at V and 6 bases at J, leaving 0 bases unmatched. The CDR3 has 11 amino acids. DNA for the CDR3: TGTGCCACCTGGGATGGTTATAAGAAACTCTTT. Translated: CATWDGYKKLF.

This chain joins TRGV3 and TRGJ1 or TRGJ2. The J gene was not available in TCRdb and was assigned here by matching the DNA to germline segments. Germline values: CDR1 VTNTFY, CDR2 YDVSTARD (reference sequence). V lost 0 bases to trimming and J lost 5 bases; unmatched junction nucleotides: 10. The CDR3 is made up of 15 amino acids. CDR3 in DNA: TGTGCCACCTGGGACAGGCCTCTTAGTGATTATAAGAAACTCTTT. This codes for CATWDRPLSDYKKLF.

This clone ranks as large. The chain uses TRGV9 and TRGJP. TCRdb leaves out the J gene; it was filled in here by matching the DNA to germline. CDR1 and CDR2 from the germline V gene are GITISATS and ISYDGTV (reference sequence). This CDR3 contains 17 residues. V lost 0 bases, J lost 5 bases, and 4 bases stayed unmatched. The CDR3 sequence is CALWEVQKELGKKIKVF. For the CDR3, the DNA is TGTGCCTTGTGGGAGGTGCAAAAAGAGTTGGGCAAAAAAATCAAGGTATTT.